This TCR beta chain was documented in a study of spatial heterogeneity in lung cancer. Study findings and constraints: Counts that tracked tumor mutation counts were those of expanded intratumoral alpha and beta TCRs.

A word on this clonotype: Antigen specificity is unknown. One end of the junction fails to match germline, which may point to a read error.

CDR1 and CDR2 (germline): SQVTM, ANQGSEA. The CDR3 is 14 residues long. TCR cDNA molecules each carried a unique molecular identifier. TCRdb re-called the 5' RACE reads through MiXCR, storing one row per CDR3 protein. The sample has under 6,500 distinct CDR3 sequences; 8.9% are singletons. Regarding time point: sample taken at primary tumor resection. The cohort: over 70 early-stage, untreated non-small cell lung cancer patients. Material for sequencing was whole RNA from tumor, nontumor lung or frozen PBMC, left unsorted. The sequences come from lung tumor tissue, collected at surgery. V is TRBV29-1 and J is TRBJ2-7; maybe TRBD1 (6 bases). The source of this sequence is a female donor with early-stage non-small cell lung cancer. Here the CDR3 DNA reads TGCAGCGTAGAAGTCGGGACATCCCGCTACGAGCAGTACTTC. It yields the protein CSVEVGTSRYEQYF.